The clone carrying this T cell receptor beta chain was picked up many times. RNA transcripts yielded amplified TCR beta CDR3 regions. The first-round RT-PCR employed HTBI primers together with the Qiagen OneStep RT-PCR kit. A multiplex PCR was then performed as the second round. MiXCR, run by TCRdb on the multiplex PCR reads, gives a single entry per CDR3 protein. The sample includes around 1.1 million distinct CDR3 sequences, about 35% of them seen just once. The data belong to a study of Graves' ophthalmopathy and Graves' hyperthyroidism. Study at large: Hyperthyroidism was considered stable when no ophthalmopathy appeared within 18 months of follow-up.

The trim removed 5 bases at V and 11 bases at J, leaving 6 bases unmatched. The CDR3 runs 12 residues. The authors enrolled newly diagnosed hyperthyroidism patients aged 18 to 65 with under 2 months' duration. Clinical symptoms, serum thyroxine, TRAb, thyroid ultrasound and orbital computed tomography formed the basis of diagnosis. This clonotype was obtained from an adult man with Graves' hyperthyroidism. The sample taken for sequencing was peripheral blood or thyroid tissue (not recorded which). The rearrangement uses TRBV12-3 or TRBV12-4 and TRBJ1-2; 9 nucleotides line up with TRBD1. CDR3 in amino acids: CASSHRDRAYTF. The CDR3 nucleotides are TGTGCCAGCAGTCACCGGGACAGGGCTTACACCTTC.